This record concerns one T cell receptor (beta chain) sequence. Antigen: not known. V shed 3 bases and J 4 bases; nucleotides not matched to a gene: 3. This CDR3 has 14 amino acids. The data were obtained in a study of CD8 T cells in ankylosing spondylitis. Overall study findings and caveats: Some motif variants were previously reported in reactive arthritis synovial fluid and blood. With a CD8+ phenotype, disease-linked clones were relatively rare in peripheral blood. Matched synovial fluid from ankylosing spondylitis patients was reported to be enriched for disease-linked clones. Ankylosing spondylitis blood appeared to carry a characteristic TCR beta motif of roughly 8 highly homologous variants.

Quantitative 5'-RACE was performed with molecular barcodes, and it yielded the TCR beta libraries. TCRdb independently ran MiXCR on the 5' RACE reads; one entry per CDR3 protein. The data show fewer than 750,000 distinct CDR3 sequences, around a fifth seen once. The receptor's source is a male donor with ankylosing spondylitis. The sequencing input was blood, either unsorted or a sorted T cell fraction (not recorded which). The genes are TRBV12-3 or TRBV12-4 and TRBJ1-1; TRBD1 agrees at 9 bases. CDR3 coding DNA: TGTGCCAGCAGTTTCCGGGACAGGGTCACTGAAGCTTTCTTT. Amino acid sequence: CASSFRDRVTEAFF.